A single sample is the source of the 4 T cell receptor beta chains below, sequenced in a study of shared clonotypes between healthy human individuals. Sequencing used immunoSEQ multiplex PCR; TCRdb keeps in-frame clones, though not all of them. The data contain about 2 million clones, approximately 95% of them singletons. Naivety among CD8 cells was defined by CD45RO negativity and positive CCR7 selection, thereby excluding terminally differentiated effector memory CD45RA+ cells. The sample comprised naive CD8+ T cells sorted from blood. These receptors all stem from a young man in good health.

The J gene is TRBJ2-6, the V gene TRBV2; TRBD1 or TRBD2 may be the D gene (5 bases each). The CDR3 runs 20 residues. CDR1 and CDR2 from the germline V gene are SNHLY and FYNNEI. V lost 7 bases and J 0 bases, leaving 25 bases between the germline ends. The CDR3 DNA is TGTGCCAGCATTTTATTTCTAGGTACGGGACGATTCTCTGGGGCCAACGTCCTGACTTTC. Protein product: CASILFLGTGRFSGANVLTF.

This clone has a single count. CDR3 sequence: CASRPVAGGPNGANVLTF. The CDR3 DNA reads as TGTGCCAGCAGACCGGTGGCGGGAGGGCCAAATGGGGCCAACGTCCTGACTTTC. The chain joins TRBV27 to TRBJ2-6, with 9 bases aligning to TRBD2. The CDR3 has 18 residues. V gave up 6 bases and J gave up 3 bases; unmatched junction bases: 12. Germline CDR1 MNHEY, CDR2 SMNVEV (reference sequence).

V and J are TRBV7-9 and TRBJ2-5, with D hard to call. CDR1 and CDR2 (germline): SEHNR, FQNEAQ (reference sequence). Deletions cut 5 bases from V and 7 bases from J, with 23 bases between. The CDR3 loop spans 16 amino acids. CDR3 in amino acids: CASSPTYEPYRGTQYF. The CDR3 coding sequence is TGTGCCAGCAGCCCCACCTATGAGCCCTACAGAGGGACCCAGTACTTC.

The V call is TRBV13, the J call TRBJ2-7, with D hard to call. Trimming removed 7 bases at V and 3 bases at J, with 13 bases between. Germline loops: CDR1 PRHDT, CDR2 FYEKMQ (reference sequence). The CDR3 consists of 13 residues. Here the CDR3 reads CASKAIDHYEQYF. The CDR3 DNA reads TGTGCCAGCAAAGCCATAGATCACTACGAGCAGTACTTC.